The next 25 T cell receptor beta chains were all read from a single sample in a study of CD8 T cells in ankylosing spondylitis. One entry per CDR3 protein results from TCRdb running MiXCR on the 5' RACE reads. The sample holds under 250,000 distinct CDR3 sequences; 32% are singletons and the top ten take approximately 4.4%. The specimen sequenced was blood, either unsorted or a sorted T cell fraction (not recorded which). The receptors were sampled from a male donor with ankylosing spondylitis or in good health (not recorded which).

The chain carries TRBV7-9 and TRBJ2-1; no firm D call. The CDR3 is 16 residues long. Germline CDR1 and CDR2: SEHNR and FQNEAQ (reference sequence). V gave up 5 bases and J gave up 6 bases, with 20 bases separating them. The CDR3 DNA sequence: TGTGCCAGCAGCCTTACCGGGCACCTCAAAGGCAATGAGCAGTTCTTC. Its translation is CASSLTGHLKGNEQFF.

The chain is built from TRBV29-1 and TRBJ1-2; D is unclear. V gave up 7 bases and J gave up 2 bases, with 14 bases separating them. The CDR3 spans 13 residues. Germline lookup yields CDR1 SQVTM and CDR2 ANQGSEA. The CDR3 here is CSATSALNYGYTF. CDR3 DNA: TGCAGCGCCACAAGCGCTCTAAACTATGGCTACACCTTC.

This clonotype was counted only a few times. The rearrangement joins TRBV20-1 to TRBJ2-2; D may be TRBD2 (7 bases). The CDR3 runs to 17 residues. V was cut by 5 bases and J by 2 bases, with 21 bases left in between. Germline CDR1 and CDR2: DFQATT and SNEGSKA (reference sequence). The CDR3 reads CSAGGAGAGRNTGELFF. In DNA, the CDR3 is TGCAGTGCTGGGGGGGCAGGGGCCGGGCGTAACACCGGGGAGCTGTTTTTT.

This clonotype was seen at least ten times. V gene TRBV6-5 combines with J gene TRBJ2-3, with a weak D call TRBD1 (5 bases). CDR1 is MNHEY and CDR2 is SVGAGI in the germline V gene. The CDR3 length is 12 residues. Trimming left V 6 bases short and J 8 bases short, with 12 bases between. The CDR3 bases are TGTGCCAGCAGGAACGTAAGGGGTACGCAGTATTTT. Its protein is CASRNVRGTQYF.

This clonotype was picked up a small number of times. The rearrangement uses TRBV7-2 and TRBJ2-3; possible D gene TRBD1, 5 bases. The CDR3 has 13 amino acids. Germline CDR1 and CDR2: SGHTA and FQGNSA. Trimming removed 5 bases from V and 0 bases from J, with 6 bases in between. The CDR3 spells CASSQGSTDTQYF. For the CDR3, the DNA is TGTGCCAGCAGCCAGGGCAGCACAGATACGCAGTATTTT.

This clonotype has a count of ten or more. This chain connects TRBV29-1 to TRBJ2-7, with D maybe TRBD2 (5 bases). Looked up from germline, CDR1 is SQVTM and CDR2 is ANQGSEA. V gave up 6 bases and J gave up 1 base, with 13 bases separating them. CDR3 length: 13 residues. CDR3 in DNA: TGCAGCGTCTCTCGCGGGTCGTCCTACGAGCAGTACTTC. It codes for CSVSRGSSYEQYF.

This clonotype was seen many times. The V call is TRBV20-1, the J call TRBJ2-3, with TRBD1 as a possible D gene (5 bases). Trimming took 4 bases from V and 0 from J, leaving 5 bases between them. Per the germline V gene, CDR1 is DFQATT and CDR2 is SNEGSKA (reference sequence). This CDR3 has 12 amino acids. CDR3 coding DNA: TGCAGTGCTACAGGGAGCACAGATACGCAGTATTTT. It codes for CSATGSTDTQYF.

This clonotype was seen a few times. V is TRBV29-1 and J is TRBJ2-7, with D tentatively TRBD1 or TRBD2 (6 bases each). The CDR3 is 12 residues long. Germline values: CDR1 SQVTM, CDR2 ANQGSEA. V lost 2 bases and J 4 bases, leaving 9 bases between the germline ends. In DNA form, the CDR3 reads TGCAGCGTTGAAACAGGGACTTACGAGCAGTACTTC. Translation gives CSVETGTYEQYF.

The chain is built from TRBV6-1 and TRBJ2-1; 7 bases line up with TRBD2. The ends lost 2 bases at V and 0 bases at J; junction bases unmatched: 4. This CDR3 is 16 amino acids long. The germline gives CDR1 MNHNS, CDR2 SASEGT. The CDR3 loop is CASSEPGGLSYNEQFF. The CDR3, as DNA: TGTGCCAGCAGTGAACCGGGGGGACTCTCCTACAATGAGCAGTTCTTC.

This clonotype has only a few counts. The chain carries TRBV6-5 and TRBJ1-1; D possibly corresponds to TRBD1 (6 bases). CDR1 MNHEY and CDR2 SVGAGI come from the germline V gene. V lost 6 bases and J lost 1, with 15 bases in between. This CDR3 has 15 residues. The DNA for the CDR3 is TGTGCCAGCAGACTCGATAGGGGGAAGAACACTGAAGCTTTCTTT. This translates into CASRLDRGKNTEAFF.

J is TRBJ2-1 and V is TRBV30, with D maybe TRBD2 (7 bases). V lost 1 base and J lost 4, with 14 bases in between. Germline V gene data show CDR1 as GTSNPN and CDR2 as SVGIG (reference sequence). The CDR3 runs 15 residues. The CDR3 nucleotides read TGTGCCTGGAGTGGGGGCGGGGGCCTATACAATGAGCAGTTCTTC. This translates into CAWSGGGGLYNEQFF.

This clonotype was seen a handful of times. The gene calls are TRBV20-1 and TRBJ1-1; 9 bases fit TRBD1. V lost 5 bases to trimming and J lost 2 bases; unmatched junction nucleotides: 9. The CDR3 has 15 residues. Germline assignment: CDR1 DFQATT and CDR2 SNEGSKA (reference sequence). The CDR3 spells CSASGTGHANTEAFF. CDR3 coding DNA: TGCAGTGCTTCCGGGACAGGGCACGCTAACACTGAAGCTTTCTTT.

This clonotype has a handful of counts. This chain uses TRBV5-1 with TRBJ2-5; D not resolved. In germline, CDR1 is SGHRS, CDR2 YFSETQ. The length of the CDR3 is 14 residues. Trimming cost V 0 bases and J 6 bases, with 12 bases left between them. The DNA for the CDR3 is TGCGCCAGCAGCTTGGGCTTGGAACTAAAGACCCAGTACTTC. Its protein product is CASSLGLELKTQYF.

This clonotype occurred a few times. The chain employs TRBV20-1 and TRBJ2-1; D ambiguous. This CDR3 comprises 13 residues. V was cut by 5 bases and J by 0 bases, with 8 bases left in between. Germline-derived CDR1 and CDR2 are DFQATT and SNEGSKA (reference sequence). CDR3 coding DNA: TGCAGTGCTCACCGGACCTCCTACAATGAGCAGTTCTTC. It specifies CSAHRTSYNEQFF.

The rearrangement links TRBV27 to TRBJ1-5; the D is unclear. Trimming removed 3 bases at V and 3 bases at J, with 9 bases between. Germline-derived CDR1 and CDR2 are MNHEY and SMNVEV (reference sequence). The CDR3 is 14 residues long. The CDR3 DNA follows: TGTGCCAGCAGTTTGAACGGATACAATCAGCCCCAGCATTTT. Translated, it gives CASSLNGYNQPQHF.

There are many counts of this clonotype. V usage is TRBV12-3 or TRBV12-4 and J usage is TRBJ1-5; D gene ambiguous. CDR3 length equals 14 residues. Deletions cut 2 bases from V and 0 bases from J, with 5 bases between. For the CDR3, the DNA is TGTGCCAGCAGTTTACAGAATAGCAATCAGCCCCAGCATTTT. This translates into CASSLQNSNQPQHF.

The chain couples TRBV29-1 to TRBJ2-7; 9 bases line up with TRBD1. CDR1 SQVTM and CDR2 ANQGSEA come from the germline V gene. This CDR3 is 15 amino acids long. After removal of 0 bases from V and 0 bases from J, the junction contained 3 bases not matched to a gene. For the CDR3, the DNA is TGCAGCGTTGAAGATCGGACAGGGGTCTCCTACGAGCAGTACTTC. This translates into CSVEDRTGVSYEQYF.

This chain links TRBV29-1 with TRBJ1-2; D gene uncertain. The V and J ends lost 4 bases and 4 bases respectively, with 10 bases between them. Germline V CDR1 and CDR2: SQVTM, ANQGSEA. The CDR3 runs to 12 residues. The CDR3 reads CSVGEEGYGYTF. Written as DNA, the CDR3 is TGCAGCGTTGGTGAGGAAGGCTATGGCTACACCTTC.

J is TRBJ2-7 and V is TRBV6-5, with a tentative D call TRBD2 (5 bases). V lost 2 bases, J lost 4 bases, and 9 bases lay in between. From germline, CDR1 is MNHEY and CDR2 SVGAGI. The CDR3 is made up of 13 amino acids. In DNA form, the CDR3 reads TGTGCCAGCAGTTACGCCGGGGAGTACGAGCAGTACTTC. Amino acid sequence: CASSYAGEYEQYF.

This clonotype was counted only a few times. In DNA form, the CDR3 reads TGTGCCAGCAGCGTAGTGGAAGGGGGCAACCCCAAGCAGCCCCAGCATTTT. It codes for CASSVVEGGNPKQPQHF. The V gene is TRBV9, the J gene TRBJ1-5; 7 bases map to TRBD1. The CDR3 consists of 17 residues. The J segment lost 7 bases and the V segment lost 0 bases, leaving 13 bases of the junction unmatched. The germline V gene has CDR1 SGDLS and CDR2 YYNGEE.

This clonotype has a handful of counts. For the CDR3, the DNA is TGCAGCGTTGAAGGAGGGGCCGTCGAGAACACCGGGGAGCTGTTTTTT. This codes for CSVEGGAVENTGELFF. The V gene is TRBV29-1, the J gene TRBJ2-2, with D perhaps given as TRBD1 or TRBD2 (5 bases each). Germline values: CDR1 SQVTM, CDR2 ANQGSEA. The CDR3 runs to 16 residues. Trimming removed 1 base from V and 1 base from J, with 13 bases in between.

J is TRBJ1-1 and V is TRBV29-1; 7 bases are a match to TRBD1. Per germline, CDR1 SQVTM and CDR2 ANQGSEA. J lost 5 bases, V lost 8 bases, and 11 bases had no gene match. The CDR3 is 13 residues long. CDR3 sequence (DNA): TGCAGCAGCGAACAGGGGATTGGGACTGAAGCTTTCTTT. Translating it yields CSSEQGIGTEAFF.

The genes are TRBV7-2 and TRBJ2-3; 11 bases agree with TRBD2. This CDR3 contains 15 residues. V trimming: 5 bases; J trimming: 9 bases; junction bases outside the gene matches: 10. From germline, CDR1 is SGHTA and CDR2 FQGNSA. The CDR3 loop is CASSARLAGRDTQYF. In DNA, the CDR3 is TGTGCCAGCAGCGCCAGACTAGCGGGGAGGGACACGCAGTATTTT.

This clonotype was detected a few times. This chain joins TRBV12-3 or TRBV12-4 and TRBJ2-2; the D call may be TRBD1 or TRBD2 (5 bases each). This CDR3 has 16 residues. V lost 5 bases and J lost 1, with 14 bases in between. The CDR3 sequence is CASSTSGTENTGELFF. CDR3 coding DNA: TGTGCCAGCAGTACGTCCGGGACGGAGAACACCGGGGAGCTGTTTTTT.

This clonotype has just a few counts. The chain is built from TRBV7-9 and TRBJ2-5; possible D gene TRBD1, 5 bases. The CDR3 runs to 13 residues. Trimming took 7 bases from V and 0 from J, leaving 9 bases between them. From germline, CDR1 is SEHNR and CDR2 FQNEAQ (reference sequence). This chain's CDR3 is CASTLGDQETQYF. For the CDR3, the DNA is TGTGCCAGCACGTTAGGGGACCAAGAGACCCAGTACTTC.